This T cell receptor beta chain was found in a study of blood T cell repertoires in COVID-19. Looking at the study overall: Material from acute and convalescent COVID-19 was sourced from the United States, Italy and Spain. T cells, B-cell-depleted T cells, or PBMCs provided the cDNA or gDNA that served as material.

The ends were cut back, 1 base at V and 1 base at J, with 11 bases in the middle. The CDR3 totals 15 residues. CDR1 LGHNA and CDR2 YSLEER come from the germline V gene. The repertoire was sequenced with immunoSEQ multiplex PCR; TCRdb's copy has only in-frame clones and lacks some. The sample has about 210,000 clones, under 90% seen once; the top ten hold about 8.9%. All enrollees were about 18 to 89 years old and from fewer than 30 US areas. Grouping used clinical history reported by participants in a survey and questionnaire. The V and J genes are TRBV4-3 and TRBJ2-7; possible D gene TRBD1, 5 bases. This TCR derives from a woman aged 50 to 60 with acute COVID-19. Sequences were obtained from PBMCs or T cells enriched from blood (not recorded which). The chain's CDR3 is CASSQARAGSYEQYF. The DNA of the CDR3 is TGCGCCAGCAGCCAAGCTCGGGCAGGGTCCTACGAGCAGTACTTC.